Presented here are 23 T cell receptor beta chains from one specimen sequenced in a study of T cells expressing NK-cell markers. No DNA is given; TCRdb re-called the 5' RACE reads and lists each CDR3 protein once. The sample shows 20,000 or so distinct CDR3 sequences, and 58% sits with its ten largest clones. The sample taken for sequencing was blood T cells: a sorted CD56 or NKG2C T cell subset, CD4+ or CD8+ T cells, or bulk PBMC T cells (not recorded which). Receptors originate from a man between 18 and 69 years old in good health.

The V and J genes are TRBV4-1 and TRBJ1-1. Looked up from germline, CDR1 is MGHRA and CDR2 is YSYEKL. The CDR3 contains 16 residues. CDR3 amino acids: CASSFSLGPLSPEAFF.

The CDR3: CASSLEQLRYRNTEAFF. J is TRBJ1-1 and V is TRBV11-2. CDR1 and CDR2 from the germline V gene are SGHAT and FQNNGV. There are 17 residues in the CDR3.

The rearrangement joins TRBV7-9 to TRBJ2-7; TCRdb returns TRBD2, unconfirmable since there is no DNA. CDR3 length: 17 residues. In germline, CDR1 is SEHNR, CDR2 FQNEAQ (reference sequence). CDR3 protein: CASSFGLAGGATYEQYF.

The chain is built from TRBV5-1 and TRBJ2-7; TCRdb's D call, TRBD1, is unchecked because there is no DNA. This CDR3 contains 15 residues. Germline lookup yields CDR1 SGHRS and CDR2 YFSETQ. The CDR3 region is CASSLGGTAAYEQYF.

The rearrangement uses TRBV25-1 and TRBJ2-2. The CDR3 loop spans 15 amino acids. CDR1 and CDR2 (germline): MGHDK, SYGVNS. This CDR3 reads CASSEYPLGPGELFF.

The rearrangement links TRBV5-5 to TRBJ2-1; no DNA is available, so the TRBD1 call from TCRdb remains unchecked. The CDR3 has 15 residues. Germline CDR1 is SGHKS and CDR2 is YYEKEE (reference sequence). CDR3 residues: CASSLLAGATNEQFF.

The chain uses TRBV24-1 and TRBJ1-5. Germline V gene sequence: CDR1 KGHDR, CDR2 SFDVKD. The CDR3 consists of 15 residues. The CDR3 sequence is CATSDSLESNQPQHF.

The chain has TRBV28 and TRBJ2-7; TCRdb returns TRBD1, unconfirmable since there is no DNA. The germline V gene has CDR1 MDHEN and CDR2 SYDVKM. This CDR3 is built from 18 residues. This chain's CDR3 is CASSLRFDRGLVKNEQYF.

The rearrangement links TRBV3-1 to TRBJ2-2; TCRdb proposes TRBD1, but this gene call is untestable without DNA. The CDR3 is 16 amino acids. Germline-derived CDR1 and CDR2 are LGHDT and YNNKEL (reference sequence). The CDR3 spells CASSRTGTGNTGELFF.

This chain joins TRBV20-1 and TRBJ2-5; TCRdb outputs TRBD2, but without DNA this stays unchecked. This CDR3 is built from 17 residues. CDR1 and CDR2 (germline): DFQATT, SNEGSKA (reference sequence). The CDR3 sequence: CSARGGLAGGPEETQYF.

The chain carries TRBV11-2 and TRBJ1-6; the D gene TCRdb calls, TRBD1, cannot be checked with no DNA. CDR3 size: 18 residues. Germline V gene sequence: CDR1 SGHAT, CDR2 FQNNGV. The CDR3 loop is CASSPGFRQGVYNSPLHF.

This chain uses TRBV29-1 with TRBJ2-1; there is no DNA to check the TCRdb D call of TRBD1. Germline values: CDR1 SQVTM, CDR2 ANQGSEA. This CDR3 is 15 amino acids long. The CDR3 sequence is CSVDFFSGEPNEQFF.

This chain connects TRBV12-3 or TRBV12-4 to TRBJ1-1; TCRdb reports TRBD1, a call that lacks DNA to check it against. The CDR3 sequence is 13 residues long. Here the CDR3 reads CASIRDPLGVAFF.

The chain recombines TRBV4-2 with TRBJ2-5; absent DNA, TCRdb's TRBD2 call cannot be checked. This CDR3 spans 16 amino acids. Germline V gene data show CDR1 as LGHNA and CDR2 as YNFKEQ. The CDR3 spells CASSPSSAAEQETQYF.

This chain joins TRBV6-1 and TRBJ2-7; TCRdb's D gene call, TRBD1, goes unchecked for lack of DNA. Germline V lookup: CDR1 MNHNS, CDR2 SASEGT. The CDR3 length is 14 residues. The CDR3 region is CASSPGDGTGEQYF.

The chain carries TRBV11-2 and TRBJ1-2; TCRdb's D call, TRBD1, is unchecked because there is no DNA. The germline gives CDR1 SGHAT, CDR2 FQNNGV. The CDR3 totals 12 residues. CDR3 loop: CASSFEGDGYTF.

V usage is TRBV6-1 and J usage is TRBJ1-1; TCRdb's D call of TRBD1 is untestable without DNA. The germline gives CDR1 MNHNS, CDR2 SASEGT. The CDR3 covers 14 residues. The CDR3 here is CASGWDRGHTEAFF.

The CDR3 loop is CASSLGLAPHEQYF. The chain couples TRBV27 to TRBJ2-7; there is no DNA to check the TCRdb D call of TRBD2. Germline loops: CDR1 MNHEY, CDR2 SMNVEV (reference sequence). The CDR3 runs 14 residues.

The chain employs TRBV7-2 and TRBJ2-7; TCRdb gives TRBD1 as the D gene, but with no DNA this cannot be confirmed. CDR3 length: 15 residues. Germline assignment: CDR1 SGHTA and CDR2 FQGNSA. CDR3 residues: CASSLVGQNSYEQYF. The complete variable domain, with remaining parts taken from reference TRBV7-2 and TRBJ2-7, reads GAGVSQSPSNKVTEKGKDVELRCDPISGHTALYWYRQSLGQGLEFLIYFQGNSAPDKSGLPSDRFSAERTGGSVSTLTIQRTQQEDSAVYLCASSLVGQNSYEQYFGPGTRLTVT.

This sequence joins TRBV28 and TRBJ2-2. CDR3 length: 17 amino acids. Germline loops: CDR1 MDHEN, CDR2 SYDVKM. The CDR3 loop reads CASSLERSFGNTGELFF.

V and J are TRBV20-1 and TRBJ2-1; TCRdb's D call of TRBD1 is untestable without DNA. Germline V gene lookup returns CDR1 DFQATT and CDR2 SNEGSKA (reference sequence). The CDR3 has 17 amino acids. This CDR3 reads CSARDPNSRTGGNEQFF.

The chain recombines TRBV29-1 with TRBJ2-3; TCRdb gives TRBD2 as the D gene, but with no DNA this cannot be confirmed. This CDR3 spans 16 amino acids. Germline values: CDR1 SQVTM, CDR2 ANQGSEA. The CDR3 loop reads CSGRLAGVSSTDTQYF.

The chain employs TRBV9 and TRBJ1-2. The CDR3 spans 16 residues. Looked up from germline, CDR1 is SGDLS and CDR2 is YYNGEE. CDR3 protein: CASSPDLVAGMKGYTF. Filled out from reference TRBV9 and TRBJ1-2, the complete variable domain reads DSGVTQTPKHLITATGQRVTLRCSPRSGDLSVYWYQQSLDQGLQFLIQYYNGEERAKGNILERFSAQQFPDLHSELNLSSLELGDSALYFCASSPDLVAGMKGYTFGSGTRLTVV.